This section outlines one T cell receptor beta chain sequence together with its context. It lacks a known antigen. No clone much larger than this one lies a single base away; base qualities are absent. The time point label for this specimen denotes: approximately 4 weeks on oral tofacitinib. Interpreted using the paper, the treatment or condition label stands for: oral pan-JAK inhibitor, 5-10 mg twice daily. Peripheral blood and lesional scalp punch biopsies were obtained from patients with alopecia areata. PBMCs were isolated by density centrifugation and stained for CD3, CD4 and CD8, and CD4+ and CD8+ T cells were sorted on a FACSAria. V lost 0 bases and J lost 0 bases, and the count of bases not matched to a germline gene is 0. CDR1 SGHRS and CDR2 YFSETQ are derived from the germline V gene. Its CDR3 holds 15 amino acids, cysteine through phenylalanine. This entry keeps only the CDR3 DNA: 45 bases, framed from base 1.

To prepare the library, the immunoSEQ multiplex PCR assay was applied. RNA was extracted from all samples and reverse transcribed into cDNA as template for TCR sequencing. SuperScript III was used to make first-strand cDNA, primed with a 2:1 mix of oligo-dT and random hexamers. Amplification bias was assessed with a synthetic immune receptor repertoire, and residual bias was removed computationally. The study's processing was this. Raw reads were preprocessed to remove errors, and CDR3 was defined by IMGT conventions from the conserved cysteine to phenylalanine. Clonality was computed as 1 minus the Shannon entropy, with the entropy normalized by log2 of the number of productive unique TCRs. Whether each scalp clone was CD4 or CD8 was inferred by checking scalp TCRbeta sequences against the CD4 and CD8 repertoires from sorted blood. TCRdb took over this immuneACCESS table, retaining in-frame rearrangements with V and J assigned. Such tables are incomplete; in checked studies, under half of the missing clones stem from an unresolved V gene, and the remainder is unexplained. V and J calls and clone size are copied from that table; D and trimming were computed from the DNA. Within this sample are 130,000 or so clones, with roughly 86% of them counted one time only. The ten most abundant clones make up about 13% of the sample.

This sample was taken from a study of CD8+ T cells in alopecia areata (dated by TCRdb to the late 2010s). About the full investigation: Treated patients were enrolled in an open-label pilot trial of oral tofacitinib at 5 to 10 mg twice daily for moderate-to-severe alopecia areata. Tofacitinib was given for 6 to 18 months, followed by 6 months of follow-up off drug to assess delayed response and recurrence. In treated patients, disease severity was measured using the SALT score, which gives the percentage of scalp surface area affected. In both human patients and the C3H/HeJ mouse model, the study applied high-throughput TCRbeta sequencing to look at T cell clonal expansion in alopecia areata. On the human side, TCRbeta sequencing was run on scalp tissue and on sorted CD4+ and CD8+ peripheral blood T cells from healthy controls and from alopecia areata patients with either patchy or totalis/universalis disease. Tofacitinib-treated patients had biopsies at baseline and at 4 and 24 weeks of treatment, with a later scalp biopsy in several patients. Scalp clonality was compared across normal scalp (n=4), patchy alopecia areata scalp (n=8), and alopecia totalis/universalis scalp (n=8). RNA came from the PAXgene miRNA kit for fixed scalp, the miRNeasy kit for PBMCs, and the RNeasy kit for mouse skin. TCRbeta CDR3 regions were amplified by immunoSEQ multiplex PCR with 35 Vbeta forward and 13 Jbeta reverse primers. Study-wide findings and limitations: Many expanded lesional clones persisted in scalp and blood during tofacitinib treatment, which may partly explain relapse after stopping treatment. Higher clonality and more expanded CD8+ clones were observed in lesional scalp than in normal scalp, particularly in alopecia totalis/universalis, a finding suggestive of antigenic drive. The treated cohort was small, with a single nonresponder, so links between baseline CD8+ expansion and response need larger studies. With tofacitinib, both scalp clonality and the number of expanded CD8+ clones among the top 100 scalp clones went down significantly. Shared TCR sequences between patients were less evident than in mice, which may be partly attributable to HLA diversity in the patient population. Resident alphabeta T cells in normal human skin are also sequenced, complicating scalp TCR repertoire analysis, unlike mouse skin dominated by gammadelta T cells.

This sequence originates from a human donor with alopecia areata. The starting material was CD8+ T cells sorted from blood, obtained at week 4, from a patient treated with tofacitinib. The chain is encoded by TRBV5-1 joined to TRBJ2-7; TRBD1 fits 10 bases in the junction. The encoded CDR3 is CASSLGQGASYEQYF. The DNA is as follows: TGCGCCAGCAGCTTGGGACAGGGGGCCTCCTACGAGCAGTACTTC.